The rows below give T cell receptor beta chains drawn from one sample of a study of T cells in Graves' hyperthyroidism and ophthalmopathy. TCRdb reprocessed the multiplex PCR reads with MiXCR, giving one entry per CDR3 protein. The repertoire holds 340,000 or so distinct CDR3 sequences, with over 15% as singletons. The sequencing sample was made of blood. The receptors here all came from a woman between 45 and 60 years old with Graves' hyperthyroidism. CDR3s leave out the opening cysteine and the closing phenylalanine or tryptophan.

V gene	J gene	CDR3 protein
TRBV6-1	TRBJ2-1	ASSKAHNEQF
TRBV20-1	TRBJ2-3	SATSTGEWTQY
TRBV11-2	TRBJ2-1	ASSPSLGLAGGPRNEQF
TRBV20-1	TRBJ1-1	SARDPLQGTEAF
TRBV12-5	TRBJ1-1	ASGLYFGRAGGNTEAF
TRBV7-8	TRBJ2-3	ASSLAGPAEDTQY
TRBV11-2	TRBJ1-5	ASSHPGPGQPQH
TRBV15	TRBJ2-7	ATSSSDGNYEQY
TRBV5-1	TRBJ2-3	ASSLATGGPTDTQY
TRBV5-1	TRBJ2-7	ASSLAGLAGGTYEQY
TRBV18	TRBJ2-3	ASSRSNTDTQY
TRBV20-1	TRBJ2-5	SASSFSVGETQY
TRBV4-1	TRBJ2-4	ASSHLFKGAEENIQY
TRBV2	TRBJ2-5	ASSEGTGGWETQY
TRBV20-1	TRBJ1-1	SALRPPQNTEAF
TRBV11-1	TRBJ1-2	ASSLDRAGYGYT
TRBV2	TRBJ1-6	ASSERNSPLH
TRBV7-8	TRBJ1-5	ASSLVVDQPQH
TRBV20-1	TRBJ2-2	SARRTAGTGELF
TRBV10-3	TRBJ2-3	ATWTSGSRRDTDTQY
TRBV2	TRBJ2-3	ASGAPGPTFTDTQY
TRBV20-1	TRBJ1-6	SARERTAFNSPLH
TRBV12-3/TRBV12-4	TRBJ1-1	ASSLVAVTGEAF
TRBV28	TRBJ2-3	ASSPPDRLTDTQY
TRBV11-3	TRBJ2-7	ASSAGRSSYEQY
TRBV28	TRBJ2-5	ASSFLQGGLETQY
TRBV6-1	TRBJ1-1	ASSRDRDEAF
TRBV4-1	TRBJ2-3	ASSQDRAATSTDTQY
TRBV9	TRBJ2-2	ASSVRTGGGELF
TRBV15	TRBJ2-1	ATSRGPPPQF
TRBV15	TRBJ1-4	ATSSQGALNEKLF
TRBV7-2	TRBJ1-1	ASSLVGAGSTEAF
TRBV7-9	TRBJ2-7	ASSPTSAPYEQY
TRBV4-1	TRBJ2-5	ASSRGVEVQETQY
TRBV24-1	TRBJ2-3	ATSAPSTDTQY
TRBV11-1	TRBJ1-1	ASSLNSDRQAF
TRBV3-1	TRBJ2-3	ASSQWTSGGATDTQY
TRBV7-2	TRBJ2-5	ASSSLMGETQY
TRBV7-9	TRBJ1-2	ASSQVQGPPGYT
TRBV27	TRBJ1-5	ASSWAGANQPQH
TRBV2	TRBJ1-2	ASKGTGDAGYT
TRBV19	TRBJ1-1	ASSDIYTEAF
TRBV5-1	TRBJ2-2	ASSLGHVNTGELF
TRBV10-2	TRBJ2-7	ASSEVGLAGIVISYEQY
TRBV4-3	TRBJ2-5	ASSQGAEETQY
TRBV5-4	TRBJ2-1	ASSFSNNEQF
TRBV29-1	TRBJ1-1	SGGQGANEAF
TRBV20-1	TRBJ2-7	SAPFGPGAYEQY
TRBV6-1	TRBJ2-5	ASSLTLGAETQY
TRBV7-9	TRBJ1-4	ASSLWGSEKLF
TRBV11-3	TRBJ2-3	ASSAGTSGTDTQY
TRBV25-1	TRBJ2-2	ASSDRLSNTGELF
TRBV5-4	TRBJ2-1	ASGLRTGPFGNEQF
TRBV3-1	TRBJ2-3	ASSQEGSTDTQY
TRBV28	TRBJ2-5	ASSLRGGTETQY
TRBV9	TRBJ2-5	ASSGSFYQETQY
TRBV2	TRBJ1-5	ASTVDTSDNQPQH
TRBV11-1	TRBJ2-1	ASSLGTPDEQF
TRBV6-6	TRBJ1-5	ASSYRRGGPQH